The 11 T cell receptor beta chains presented below share a single source sample, sequenced in a study of blood T cell repertoires in COVID-19 (TCRdb year 2020). The library was obtained by the immunoSEQ multiplex PCR assay. TCRdb provides this immuneACCESS table in a form limited to in-frame rearrangements. Some clones are lacking; in checked studies, under half of them reflect an unresolved V gene, and why the rest are absent is not known. The sample data list more than 350,000 clones, and around nine tenths of these were observed just once. The ten largest clones take up 10% of the sample. Sequenced sample: PBMCs or T cells enriched from blood (not recorded which). These receptors all stem from a woman in her fifties or sixties who had recovered from COVID-19.

The chain is built from TRBV30 and TRBJ1-4; D ambiguous. Trimming shortened V by 0 bases and J by 0 bases, and 11 bases separated the two germline ends. This CDR3 has 16 residues. Germline CDR1 reads GTSNPN; CDR2 reads SVGIG (reference sequence). The CDR3 DNA is TGTGCCTGGAGTGTTATCCCTCGAGCAACTAATGAAAAACTGTTTTTT. Protein product: CAWSVIPRATNEKLFF.

CDR3 coding DNA: TGTGCCAGCAGCCCCTGGGGGGGGGCCTACGAGCAGTACTTC. Translated: CASSPWGGAYEQYF. V and J are TRBV14 and TRBJ2-7, with 7 bases that match TRBD2. V was clipped by 4 bases and J by 2 bases; unmatched bases: 5. CDR1 is SGHDN and CDR2 is FVKESK in the germline V gene. There are 14 residues in the CDR3. The full variable domain, its missing parts supplied by reference TRBV14 and TRBJ2-7, is EAGVTQFPSHSVIEKGQTVTLRCDPISGHDNLYWYRRVMGKEIKFLLHFVKESKQDESGMPNNRFLAERTGGTYSTLKVQPAELEDSGVYFCASSPWGGAYEQYFGPGTRLTVT.

V gene TRBV6-1 combines with J gene TRBJ1-2, with D hard to call. V dropped 0 bases and J dropped 12 bases, with 11 bases sitting between them. The CDR3 is made up of 12 amino acids. Germline V gene lookup returns CDR1 MNHNS and CDR2 SASEGT. CDR3 region: CASSEAGRAHTF. Here the CDR3 DNA reads TGTGCCAGCAGTGAAGCAGGCAGAGCGCACACCTTC.

The chain employs TRBV28 and TRBJ1-3, with 10 bases that match TRBD1. V gave up 6 bases and J gave up 4 bases; unmatched junction bases: 6. Germline assignment: CDR1 MDHEN and CDR2 SYDVKM. The CDR3 contains 15 residues. CDR3: CASSRQGAIGNTIYF. For the CDR3, the DNA is TGTGCCAGCAGCCGACAGGGGGCGATCGGAAACACCATATATTTT.

The chain couples TRBV12-3 or TRBV12-4 to TRBJ2-1; D is undetermined. This CDR3 is 12 amino acids long. The germline V and J ends were trimmed by 1 base and 6 bases, with 4 bases remaining between them. The CDR3 protein is CASSLDLNEQFF. In nucleotides, the CDR3 is TGTGCCAGCAGTTTAGATCTCAATGAGCAGTTCTTC.

This chain links TRBV6-5 with TRBJ2-2; D is perhaps TRBD1 (6 bases). V lost 6 bases to trimming and J lost 2 bases, with 10 bases between them. CDR1 and CDR2 from the germline V gene are MNHEY and SVGAGI. This CDR3 comprises 14 residues. The CDR3 region is CASRGTQNTGELFF. In nucleotides, the CDR3 is TGTGCCAGCAGGGGGACACAAAACACCGGGGAGCTGTTTTTT.

The J gene is TRBJ2-2, the V gene TRBV10-3, with 8 bases fitting TRBD2. The CDR3 is made up of 14 amino acids. Per the germline V gene, CDR1 is ENHRY and CDR2 is SYGVKD. Losses at the gene ends were 10 bases for V and 7 bases for J; bases not matched to a gene: 11. The CDR3 nucleotides are TGTGCCACCGGGGGGGGGCTGCGCAACGGGGAGCTGTTTTTT. This gives the protein CATGGGLRNGELFF.

V usage is TRBV18 and J usage is TRBJ1-2, with 8 bases fitting TRBD1. The CDR3 contains 15 residues. V was pared by 4 bases and J by 5 bases, with 9 bases of the junction left unmatched. Germline CDR1 KGHSH, CDR2 LQKENI. The CDR3 sequence: CASSLVDGQGYGYTF. As DNA, the CDR3 is TGTGCCAGCTCACTAGTCGATGGACAGGGATATGGCTACACCTTC.

The rearrangement uses TRBV7-9 and TRBJ1-5; D is unclear. This CDR3 is 17 amino acids long. V was shortened by 5 bases and J by 4 bases, with 21 bases between the two germline ends. In germline, CDR1 is SEHNR, CDR2 FQNEAQ (reference sequence). The CDR3 coding sequence is TGTGCCAGCAGCCATACCGGGGTGGTTGATGGGAATCAGCCCCAGCATTTT. It codes for CASSHTGVVDGNQPQHF.

The genes are TRBV7-6 and TRBJ2-3, with 7 bases identical to TRBD2. Germline V lookup: CDR1 SGHVS, CDR2 FNYEAQ. The J segment lost 2 bases and the V segment lost 7 bases, leaving 9 bases of the junction unmatched. This CDR3 spans 15 amino acids. The CDR3 spells CASTQSGDYTDTQYF. The CDR3 nucleotides read TGTGCCAGCACCCAGAGCGGGGATTACACAGATACGCAGTATTTT.

The V call is TRBV11-2, the J call TRBJ2-1; 9 bases fit TRBD1. Looked up from germline, CDR1 is SGHAT and CDR2 is FQNNGV. This CDR3 region has 15 residues. Losses at the gene ends were 5 bases for V and 4 bases for J; bases not matched to a gene: 6. The CDR3 reads CASSRGQGFYNEQFF. The DNA of the CDR3 is TGTGCCAGCAGCCGAGGACAGGGGTTTTACAATGAGCAGTTCTTC.